This record concerns one TCR beta chain sequence. Repertoires were generated with immunoSEQ multiplex PCR, while TCRdb's copy carries only in-frame clones and drops some. The table lists 400,000 to 450,000 clones, about 93% of them singletons. The entry originates in a study of Ad26.COV2.S vaccination and SARS-CoV-2 variants. Study details: The vaccine Ad26.COV2.S was put into the muscle once, or twice with 56 days between.

V lost 4 bases to trimming and J lost 3 bases; unmatched junction nucleotides: 6. This CDR3 spans 16 amino acids. Germline CDR1 is MGHRA and CDR2 is YSYEKL. The treatment denotes: some 20 received Ad26.COV2.S at low or high dose, single or two shots; several received placebo; per-sample allocation not given. Sampling was performed 63 days after the first vaccine or placebo injection. An Ad26 vector expressing Wuhan-strain SARS-CoV-2 spike served as the vaccine. This TCR was recovered from a person aged 18 to 65 who received the Ad26.COV2.S COVID-19 vaccine or a placebo. This chain uses TRBV4-1 with TRBJ2-7, with TRBD2 matching 13 bases. The starting material was peripheral blood, obtained in a trial of Ad26.COV2.S vaccine versus placebo. CDR3 DNA sequence: TGCGCCAGCAGCCCTCTACTAGCGGGAGGGAACTACGAGCAGTACTTC. Encoded protein: CASSPLLAGGNYEQYF.